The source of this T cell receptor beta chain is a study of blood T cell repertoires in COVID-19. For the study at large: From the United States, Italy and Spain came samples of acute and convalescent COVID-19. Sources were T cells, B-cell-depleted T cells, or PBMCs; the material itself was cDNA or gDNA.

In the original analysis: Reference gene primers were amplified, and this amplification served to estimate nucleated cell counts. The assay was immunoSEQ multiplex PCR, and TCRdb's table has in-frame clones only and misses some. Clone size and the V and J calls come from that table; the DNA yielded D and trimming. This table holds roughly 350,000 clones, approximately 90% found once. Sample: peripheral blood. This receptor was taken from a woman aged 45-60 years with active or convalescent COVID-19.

The CDR3 region is CASRGEGRMTEAFF. DNA for the CDR3: TGTGCCAGCAGGGGCGAGGGCCGGATGACTGAAGCTTTCTTT. The J gene is TRBJ1-1, the V gene TRBV25-1, with D uncertain. The V end lost 6 bases, the J end lost 5 bases, and 16 bases lay between the germline ends. Germline V lookup: CDR1 MGHDK, CDR2 SYGVNS. The CDR3 covers 14 residues.